Shown below are 20 T cell receptor beta chains from a single sample sequenced in a study of T cell repertoires in cytomegalovirus infection. Their specific antigens are unknown. MiXCR, run by TCRdb on the reads, gives a single entry per CDR3 protein. This table holds around 570,000 distinct CDR3 sequences, under 45% found once. The input for sequencing was cultured PBMCs, taken from culture after CMV antigen stimulation. The receptors were gathered from a human donor in good health (CMV status not recorded). Some clones in this sample may be carry-over from other donors' samples.

This clonotype came up once. The chain combines TRBV5-4 with TRBJ2-3; the match to TRBD1 covers 7 bases. Unmatched junction bases numbered 4, after V lost 3 bases and J lost 3 bases. CDR1 and CDR2 (germline): SGHNT, YYREEE (reference sequence). CDR3 length: 14 amino acids. This CDR3 is CASSSDRSTDTQYF. In DNA form, the CDR3 reads TGTGCCAGCAGCTCGGACAGGTCGACAGATACGCAGTATTTT.

This clonotype was seen only a few times. The genes are TRBV6-6 and TRBJ1-2; D is unresolved. CDR3 length: 12 amino acids. The V end lost 6 bases, the J end lost 4 bases, and 9 bases lay between the germline ends. In germline, CDR1 is MNHNY, CDR2 SVGAGI (reference sequence). The CDR3 bases are TGTGCCAGCAGCGGTGACACCTATGGCTACACCTTC. Translation: CASSGDTYGYTF.

The V call is TRBV12-5, the J call TRBJ1-5, with D hard to call. With 8 bases removed from V and 5 bases from J, the gap between germline ends came to 7 bases. Looked up from germline, CDR1 is LGHNT and CDR2 is FRNRAP. This CDR3 has 11 residues. CDR3 DNA sequence: TGTGCTAGTAAAGATTATCAGCCCCAGCATTTT. This codes for CASKDYQPQHF. The complete variable domain, with remaining parts taken from reference TRBV12-5 and TRBJ1-5, reads DARVTQTPRHKVTEMGQEVTMRCQPILGHNTVFWYRQTMMQGLELLAYFRNRAPLDDSGMPKDRFSAEMPDATLATLKIQPSEPRDSAVYFCASKDYQPQHFGDGTRLSIL.

This clonotype was observed a few times. The chain couples TRBV28 to TRBJ2-1; 11 nucleotides agree with TRBD2. This CDR3 comprises 14 residues. CDR1 is MDHEN and CDR2 is SYDVKM in the germline V gene. Germline trimming cut 5 bases from V and 7 bases from J; bases unmatched to any gene: 4. CDR3 protein: CASSGSGGDNEQFF. The CDR3 DNA is TGTGCCAGCAGTGGTAGCGGGGGGGATAATGAGCAGTTCTTC.

A few counts support this clonotype. V usage is TRBV7-2 and J usage is TRBJ2-5; 10 bases line up with TRBD1. Germline V gene lookup returns CDR1 SGHTA and CDR2 FQGNSA. This CDR3 spans 15 amino acids. V was clipped by 4 bases and J by 5 bases; unmatched bases: 7. CDR3 residues: CASSSRQGAVETQYF. The CDR3 coding sequence is TGTGCCAGCAGCTCCAGACAGGGGGCAGTGGAGACCCAGTACTTC.

The chain couples TRBV11-2 to TRBJ2-7; 11 bases line up with TRBD2. With 5 bases clipped from V and 2 bases from J, the junction kept 11 bases outside the gene matches. CDR1 is SGHAT, CDR2 FQNNGV, per germline. This CDR3 is built from 17 residues. The CDR3 here is CASSARLAGSRTYEQYF. The CDR3 DNA reads as TGTGCCAGCAGCGCTAGACTAGCGGGGTCGAGGACCTACGAGCAGTACTTC.

In this sample, this clonotype turned up a few times. The chain has TRBV5-1 and TRBJ2-1; 9 bases agree with TRBD1. The CDR3 is 14 amino acids. J gave up 1 base and V 7 bases, and 3 bases lay outside the gene matches. Germline V CDR1 and CDR2: SGHRS, YFSETQ. CDR3 sequence reads: CASRGQGSYNEQFF. CDR3 DNA sequence: TGCGCCAGCCGCGGACAGGGGTCCTACAATGAGCAGTTCTTC.

The chain employs TRBV5-1 and TRBJ1-6; TRBD1 might be the D (6 bases). V gave up 4 bases and J gave up 4 bases, with 12 bases separating them. The CDR3 consists of 15 residues. CDR1 and CDR2 from the germline V gene are SGHRS and YFSETQ. Here the CDR3 reads CASSTGQNYNSPLHF. As DNA, the CDR3 is TGCGCCAGCAGCACAGGACAGAATTATAATTCACCCCTCCACTTT.

This clonotype was observed a handful of times. This chain uses TRBV6-1 with TRBJ2-7; 9 bases align to TRBD1. Per the germline V gene, CDR1 is MNHNS and CDR2 is SASEGT. The CDR3 contains 15 residues. With V trimmed by 2 bases and J by 6 bases, 8 bases remained unmatched. CDR3 sequence reads: CASSELGQGSGEQYF. Here the CDR3 DNA reads TGTGCCAGCAGTGAATTGGGACAGGGCTCGGGCGAGCAGTACTTC.

V and J are TRBV6-1 and TRBJ2-3, with unresolved D. The CDR3 length is 14 residues. Deletions cut 6 bases from V and 6 bases from J, with 16 bases between. CDR1 is MNHNS and CDR2 is SASEGT in the germline V gene. As DNA, the CDR3 is TGTGCCAGCAGCCTAGTCAGGAGTGGGGATACGCAGTATTTT. Protein product: CASSLVRSGDTQYF.

The CDR3 reads CATSPGGGSTDTQYF. The DNA for the CDR3 is TGTGCCACCAGCCCAGGGGGCGGGAGCACAGATACGCAGTATTTT. The chain uses TRBV15 and TRBJ2-3; 8 bases are a match to TRBD1. V dropped 5 bases and J dropped 0; count of bases not matched to a gene: 4. The CDR3 is 15 amino acids. CDR1 and CDR2 from the germline V gene are LNHNV and YYDKDF (reference sequence).

The chain uses TRBV18 and TRBJ2-4, with TRBD1 as a possible D gene (6 bases). CDR1 and CDR2 from the germline V gene are KGHSH and LQKENI. V was trimmed by 0 bases and J by 9 bases, leaving 15 bases between them. CDR3 size: 15 residues. The CDR3 nucleotides are TGTGCCAGCTCACCACCAGGCGTAACAGGGAGCATTCAGTACTTC. Translating it yields CASSPPGVTGSIQYF.

This clonotype has just a few counts. The J gene is TRBJ2-5, the V gene TRBV20-1; 8 bases match TRBD1. Germline assignment: CDR1 DFQATT and CDR2 SNEGSKA (reference sequence). With V trimmed by 2 bases and J by 1 base, 18 bases remained unmatched. This CDR3 is 19 amino acids long. This chain's CDR3 is CSARNSGDRRRAFQETQYF. The CDR3 DNA is TGCAGTGCTAGAAATTCCGGGGACAGGAGGAGAGCTTTCCAAGAGACCCAGTACTTC.

This clonotype came up a few times. In DNA form, the CDR3 reads TGTGCCAGCAGCTTAGCGGTCCCCCAGCCCCAGCATTTT. It specifies CASSLAVPQPQHF. This chain uses TRBV7-8 with TRBJ1-5; D gene uncertain. Germline V CDR1 and CDR2: SGHVS, FQNEAQ. V was clipped by 0 bases and J by 7 bases, with 7 bases between them. The CDR3 has 13 residues.

V gene TRBV27 combines with J gene TRBJ1-5; the D is unclear. CDR1 and CDR2 (germline): MNHEY, SMNVEV (reference sequence). The CDR3 has 12 amino acids. V shed 6 bases and J shed 7 bases, with 10 bases lying between them. The CDR3, as DNA: TGTGCCAGCAGCAAATCCGGGCAGCCCCAGCATTTT. Translation: CASSKSGQPQHF.

The V gene is TRBV2, the J gene TRBJ2-1; weak D call: TRBD1 (6 bases). This CDR3 has 12 residues. Germline V CDR1 and CDR2: SNHLY, FYNNEI. The V gene lost 6 bases and the J gene lost 8 bases, with 11 bases spanning the gap. The DNA of the CDR3 is TGTGCCAGCAGCCCCGACAGGCATGAGCAGTTCTTC. This codes for CASSPDRHEQFF.

The CDR3 is CASSFTGGFVTEAFF. CDR3 DNA sequence: TGTGCCAGCAGCTTCACAGGGGGCTTTGTTACTGAAGCTTTCTTT. J is TRBJ1-1 and V is TRBV11-2, with 9 bases aligning to TRBD1. Trimming at V came to 3 bases and at J to 5 bases, leaving 7 bases not matched to a gene. The CDR3 totals 15 residues. Germline V gene data show CDR1 as SGHAT and CDR2 as FQNNGV.

The chain has TRBV5-1 and TRBJ2-5, with D possibly TRBD2 on 5 matching bases. CDR1 and CDR2 (germline): SGHRS, YFSETQ. The CDR3 spans 13 residues. V was cut by 4 bases and J by 5 bases, with 12 bases left in between. The CDR3 nucleotides are TGCGCCAGCAGCCCCATCGGCGGGGAGACCCAGTACTTC. Translating gives CASSPIGGETQYF.

This sequence joins TRBV7-9 and TRBJ2-7; 7 bases match TRBD1. The CDR3 runs to 13 residues. Per germline, CDR1 SEHNR and CDR2 FQNEAQ (reference sequence). Trimming at V came to 11 bases and at J to 3 bases, leaving 10 bases not matched to a gene. Here the CDR3 reads CAVTEGQFYEQYF. The CDR3 nucleotides read TGTGCCGTCACCGAGGGACAGTTCTACGAGCAGTACTTC.

This chain joins TRBV7-9 and TRBJ2-3; maybe TRBD2 (6 bases). The CDR3 is made up of 16 amino acids. V was cut by 8 bases and J by 3 bases, with 21 bases left in between. The germline V gene encodes CDR1 SEHNR and CDR2 FQNEAQ (reference sequence). The CDR3 loop is CASHPTIRRDTDTQYF. CDR3 nucleotide sequence: TGTGCCAGCCACCCGACTATAAGGAGGGATACAGATACGCAGTATTTT. The variable domain in full, with the rest retrieved from reference TRBV7-9 and TRBJ2-3, is DTGVSQNPRHKITKRGQNVTFRCDPISEHNRLYWYRQTLGQGPEFLTYFQNEAQLEKSRLLSDRFSAERPKGSFSTLEIQRTEQGDSAMYLCASHPTIRRDTDTQYFGPGTRLTVL.